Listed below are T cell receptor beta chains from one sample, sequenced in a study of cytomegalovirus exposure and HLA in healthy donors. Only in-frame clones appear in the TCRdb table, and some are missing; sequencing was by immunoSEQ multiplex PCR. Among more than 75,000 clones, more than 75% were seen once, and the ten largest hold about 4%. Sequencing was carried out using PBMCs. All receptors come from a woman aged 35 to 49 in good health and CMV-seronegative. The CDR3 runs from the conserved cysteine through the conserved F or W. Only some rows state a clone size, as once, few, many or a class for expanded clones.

cdr3_aa: CATSEVGILTEAFF
cdr3_length: 14
v_call: TRBV15
j_call: TRBJ1-1
clone_size: .

cdr3_aa: CASSSGGASYNEQFF
cdr3_length: 15
v_call: TRBV7-3
j_call: TRBJ2-1
clone_size: .

cdr3_aa: CASSLWTGVNEQFF
cdr3_length: 14
v_call: TRBV5-6
j_call: TRBJ2-1
clone_size: .

cdr3_aa: CASSLIQANYGYTF
cdr3_length: 14
v_call: TRBV5-4
j_call: TRBJ1-2
clone_size: .

cdr3_aa: CASGVRDNRSPQNF
cdr3_length: 14
v_call: TRBV12-5
j_call: TRBJ1-5
clone_size: .

cdr3_aa: CASSLVISRDRAAYEQYF
cdr3_length: 18
v_call: TRBV7-2
j_call: TRBJ2-7
clone_size: once

cdr3_aa: CATGKGNRQETQYF
cdr3_length: 14
v_call: TRBV15
j_call: TRBJ2-5
clone_size: .

cdr3_aa: CASSLQGETQYF
cdr3_length: 12
v_call: TRBV7-2
j_call: TRBJ2-5
clone_size: .

cdr3_aa: CASSVTSGGVKETQYF
cdr3_length: 16
v_call: TRBV25-1
j_call: TRBJ2-5
clone_size: .

cdr3_aa: CASSRGETLPLHF
cdr3_length: 13
v_call: TRBV2
j_call: TRBJ1-5
clone_size: .

cdr3_aa: CASREFLGVGNQPQHF
cdr3_length: 16
v_call: TRBV28
j_call: TRBJ1-5
clone_size: .

cdr3_aa: CSVERPSGTYNEQFF
cdr3_length: 15
v_call: TRBV29-1
j_call: TRBJ2-1
clone_size: .

cdr3_aa: CASSPRPGTSGVYEQYF
cdr3_length: 17
v_call: TRBV9
j_call: TRBJ2-7
clone_size: .

cdr3_aa: CASREGFSRNQPQHF
cdr3_length: 15
v_call: TRBV6-1
j_call: TRBJ1-5
clone_size: .

cdr3_aa: CATMGTVLELFF
cdr3_length: 12
v_call: TRBV19
j_call: TRBJ2-2
clone_size: .

cdr3_aa: CASQDTGLGKNIQYF
cdr3_length: 15
v_call: TRBV19
j_call: TRBJ2-4
clone_size: .

cdr3_aa: CASRTAGGANYGYTF
cdr3_length: 15
v_call: TRBV19
j_call: TRBJ1-2
clone_size: .

cdr3_aa: CASRKQGAPDTQYF
cdr3_length: 14
v_call: TRBV5-1
j_call: TRBJ2-3
clone_size: .

cdr3_aa: CASSSPRADSNQPQHF
cdr3_length: 16
v_call: TRBV7-9
j_call: TRBJ1-5
clone_size: .

cdr3_aa: CASSLGQGTPGTEAFF
cdr3_length: 16
v_call: TRBV18
j_call: TRBJ1-1
clone_size: .

cdr3_aa: CAVMLLSVYGYTF
cdr3_length: 13
v_call: TRBV6-1
j_call: TRBJ1-2
clone_size: .

cdr3_aa: CASSIDRGREQYF
cdr3_length: 13
v_call: TRBV28
j_call: TRBJ2-7
clone_size: .

cdr3_aa: CSAHRGGEAFF
cdr3_length: 11
v_call: TRBV20-1
j_call: TRBJ1-1
clone_size: .

cdr3_aa: CASSLSYTEAFF
cdr3_length: 12
v_call: TRBV7-8
j_call: TRBJ1-1
clone_size: .

cdr3_aa: CAWKGGDRAYNEQFF
cdr3_length: 15
v_call: TRBV30
j_call: TRBJ2-1
clone_size: .

cdr3_aa: CASSLRGSYEQYF
cdr3_length: 13
v_call: TRBV27
j_call: TRBJ2-7
clone_size: few

cdr3_aa: CASSFHYDRGIYQPQHF
cdr3_length: 17
v_call: TRBV7-9
j_call: TRBJ1-5
clone_size: .

cdr3_aa: CASSLRSLVGVFQETQYF
cdr3_length: 18
v_call: TRBV5-1
j_call: TRBJ2-5
clone_size: .

cdr3_aa: CATSRGQLNTEAFF
cdr3_length: 14
v_call: TRBV15
j_call: TRBJ1-1
clone_size: .

cdr3_aa: CASSEDSLEQYF
cdr3_length: 12
v_call: TRBV7-9
j_call: TRBJ2-7
clone_size: .

cdr3_aa: CASSFRGEVETQYF
cdr3_length: 14
v_call: TRBV28
j_call: TRBJ2-5
clone_size: .

cdr3_aa: CATSRGGQGLEAFF
cdr3_length: 14
v_call: TRBV15
j_call: TRBJ1-1
clone_size: .

cdr3_aa: CASSLWPTNEKLFF
cdr3_length: 14
v_call: TRBV5-4
j_call: TRBJ1-4
clone_size: .

cdr3_aa: CASSDRRAWEQFF
cdr3_length: 13
v_call: TRBV2
j_call: TRBJ2-1
clone_size: .

cdr3_aa: CASRGQGSYEQYF
cdr3_length: 13
v_call: TRBV7-9
j_call: TRBJ2-7
clone_size: few

cdr3_aa: CASKPGTSGGGVAQFF
cdr3_length: 16
v_call: TRBV2
j_call: TRBJ2-1
clone_size: .

cdr3_aa: CASSALSTAGGRNEQFF
cdr3_length: 17
v_call: TRBV19
j_call: TRBJ2-1
clone_size: .

cdr3_aa: CASTKLPGQGRAYEQYF
cdr3_length: 17
v_call: TRBV9
j_call: TRBJ2-7
clone_size: .

cdr3_aa: CASSEGNIHTEAFF
cdr3_length: 14
v_call: TRBV6-1
j_call: TRBJ1-1
clone_size: .

cdr3_aa: CASSQERGGQFLAKNIQYF
cdr3_length: 19
v_call: TRBV4-3
j_call: TRBJ2-4
clone_size: .

cdr3_aa: CASSEVDRGRISNQPQHF
cdr3_length: 18
v_call: TRBV6-1
j_call: TRBJ1-5
clone_size: once

cdr3_aa: CASSLQGANVLTF
cdr3_length: 13
v_call: TRBV11-3
j_call: TRBJ2-6
clone_size: .

cdr3_aa: CASSNLQGLTDTQYF
cdr3_length: 15
v_call: TRBV5-6
j_call: TRBJ2-3
clone_size: .

cdr3_aa: CASSHWTGMNTEAFF
cdr3_length: 15
v_call: TRBV4-2
j_call: TRBJ1-1
clone_size: .

cdr3_aa: CASSLSRGATDTQYF
cdr3_length: 15
v_call: TRBV11-3
j_call: TRBJ2-3
clone_size: .

cdr3_aa: CASRGQGDTGELFF
cdr3_length: 14
v_call: TRBV7-2
j_call: TRBJ2-2
clone_size: .

cdr3_aa: CASQTGGNQPQHF
cdr3_length: 13
v_call: TRBV19
j_call: TRBJ1-5
clone_size: .

cdr3_aa: CASSTQGKNYGYTF
cdr3_length: 14
v_call: TRBV4-2
j_call: TRBJ1-2
clone_size: .

cdr3_aa: CASSGQGNQPQNF
cdr3_length: 13
v_call: TRBV6-1
j_call: TRBJ1-5
clone_size: once

cdr3_aa: CASSQETQGNYGYTF
cdr3_length: 15
v_call: TRBV4-2
j_call: TRBJ1-2
clone_size: .

cdr3_aa: CSVDGGGTDTQYF
cdr3_length: 13
v_call: TRBV29-1
j_call: TRBJ2-3
clone_size: .

cdr3_aa: CSVANTEAFF
cdr3_length: 10
v_call: TRBV29-1
j_call: TRBJ1-1
clone_size: .

cdr3_aa: CAIVEGTEAFF
cdr3_length: 11
v_call: TRBV10-3
j_call: TRBJ1-1
clone_size: .